This T cell receptor (beta chain) was found in a study of T-cell memory formation after mild COVID-19. Each CDR3 protein gets one entry after TCRdb re-called the 5' RACE reads with MiXCR. The sample shows roughly 500,000 distinct CDR3 sequences, around 21% of them seen only once. Sequenced input: PBMCs or a T cell subset sorted from them (not recorded which). This receptor was identified in an adult woman who had mild COVID-19 (a few samples of this study predate the infection). Cell type and time point are not known.

The CDR3 reads CASSLIGISNQPQHF. CDR3 nucleotides: TGTGCCAGCAGTTTAATAGGGATCAGCAATCAGCCCCAGCATTTT. The rearrangement links TRBV12-3 or TRBV12-4 to TRBJ1-5; D is ambiguous. The ends were cut back, 2 bases at V and 1 base at J, with 9 bases in the middle. This CDR3 spans 15 amino acids.